This T cell receptor (beta chain) was retrieved from a study of T cells in Graves' hyperthyroidism and ophthalmopathy. Whole-study results and caveats: In validation, the model predicted ophthalmopathy. These predictions came a median approximately 6.5 months before onset.

Based on clinical symptoms, serum thyroxine and TRAb, thyroid ultrasound and orbital computed tomography, diagnoses were reached. RNA transcripts provided the source from which TCR beta CDR3 regions were amplified. First-round RT-PCR with HTBI primers amplified the TCR CDR3 region. TCRdb recomputed calls from the multiplex PCR reads with MiXCR, one row per CDR3 protein. The sample has fewer than 350,000 distinct CDR3 sequences, about 21% seen once. Comment on this clonotype: Its matching antigen is unknown.

The CDR3 contains 19 residues. From germline, CDR1 is SGHTA and CDR2 FQGNSA. V lost 4 bases to trimming and J lost 4 bases; unmatched junction nucleotides: 14. This clonotype originated in a woman aged 45-59 years with Graves' hyperthyroidism. The sample consisted of blood. The V and J genes are TRBV7-2 and TRBJ2-1, with TRBD2 identical over 12 bases. The CDR3 bases are TGTGCCAGCAGCTCTGCTAGCGGGGGGGCCCTATCCCAATACAATGAGCAGTTCTTC. Its translation: CASSSASGGALSQYNEQFF.